This T cell receptor (beta chain) appears in the sequencing data of a study of response to subunit inactivated influenza vaccine. Overall study results and limits: Authors suggested few new T cells are recruited by each seasonal influenza vaccination.

TCRdb itself ran the RT-PCR reads through MiXCR, one entry per CDR3 protein. The profile shows roughly 790,000 distinct CDR3 sequences, 20% to 25% of them singletons. The table lists this clonotype with a few counts. Its antigen is unidentified. This specimen was PBMCs from blood, taken less than 6 days after vaccination. The TCR originated in a man in his fifties or sixties who received an inactivated influenza vaccine.

DNA of the CDR3: TGCAGTGCTAGCCCGGCAGGGCCCCCCTACGAGCAGTACTTC. As protein: CSASPAGPPYEQYF. The V gene is TRBV20-1, the J gene TRBJ2-7; D may be TRBD1 (5 bases). Trimming removed 3 bases at V and 2 bases at J, with 14 bases between. The CDR3 runs 14 residues. Germline assignment: CDR1 DFQATT and CDR2 SNEGSKA (reference sequence).